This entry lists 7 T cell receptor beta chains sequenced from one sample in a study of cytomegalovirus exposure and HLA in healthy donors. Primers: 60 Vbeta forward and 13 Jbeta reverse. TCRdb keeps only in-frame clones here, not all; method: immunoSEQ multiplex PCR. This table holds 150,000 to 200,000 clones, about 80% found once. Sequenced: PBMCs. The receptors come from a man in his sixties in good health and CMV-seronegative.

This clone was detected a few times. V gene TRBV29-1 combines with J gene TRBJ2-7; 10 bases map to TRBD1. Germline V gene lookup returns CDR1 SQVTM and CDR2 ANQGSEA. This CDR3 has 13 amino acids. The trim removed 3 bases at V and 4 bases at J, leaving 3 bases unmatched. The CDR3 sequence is CSVEGTGAYEQYF. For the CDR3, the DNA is TGCAGCGTTGAGGGGACAGGGGCGTACGAGCAGTACTTC.

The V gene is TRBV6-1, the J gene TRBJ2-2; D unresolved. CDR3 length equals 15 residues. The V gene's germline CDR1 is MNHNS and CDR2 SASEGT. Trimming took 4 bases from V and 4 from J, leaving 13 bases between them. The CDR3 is CASSVFRQATGELFF. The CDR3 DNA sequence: TGTGCCAGCAGTGTATTCCGCCAGGCCACCGGGGAGCTGTTTTTT.

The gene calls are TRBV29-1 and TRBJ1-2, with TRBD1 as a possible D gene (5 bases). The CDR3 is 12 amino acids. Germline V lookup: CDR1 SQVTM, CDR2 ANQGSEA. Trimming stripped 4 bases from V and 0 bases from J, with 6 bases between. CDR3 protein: CSVGQTNYGYTF. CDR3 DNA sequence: TGCAGCGTTGGACAGACTAACTATGGCTACACCTTC.

The CDR3 region has the DNA TGTGCCAGCAGCCCCCGGACAGGGGGCGCGGGAGAGACCCAGTACTTC. Translation: CASSPRTGGAGETQYF. This chain uses TRBV7-9 with TRBJ2-5; 11 bases line up with TRBD1. CDR3 length: 16 amino acids. The J segment lost 4 bases and the V segment lost 5 bases, leaving 9 bases of the junction unmatched. Germline V gene sequence: CDR1 SEHNR, CDR2 FQNEAQ (reference sequence).

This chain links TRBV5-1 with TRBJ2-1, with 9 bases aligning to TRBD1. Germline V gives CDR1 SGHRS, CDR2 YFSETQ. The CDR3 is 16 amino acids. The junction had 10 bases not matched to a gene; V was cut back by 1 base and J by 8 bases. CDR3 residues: CASSLFGDRALDEQFF. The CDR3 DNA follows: TGCGCCAGCAGCTTGTTCGGGGACAGGGCGTTGGATGAGCAGTTCTTC.

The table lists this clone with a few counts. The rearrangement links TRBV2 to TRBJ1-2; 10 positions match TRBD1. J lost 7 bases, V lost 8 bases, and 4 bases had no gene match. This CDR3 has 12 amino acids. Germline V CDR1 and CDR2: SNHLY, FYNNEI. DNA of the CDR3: TGTGCCAGCCGACAGGGGGCCTCTGGCTACACCTTC. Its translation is CASRQGASGYTF.

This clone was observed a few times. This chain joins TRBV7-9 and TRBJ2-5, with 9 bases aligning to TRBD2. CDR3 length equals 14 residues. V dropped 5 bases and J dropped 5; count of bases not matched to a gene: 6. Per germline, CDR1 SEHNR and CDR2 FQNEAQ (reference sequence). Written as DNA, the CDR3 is TGTGCCAGCAGCCCGGGACTAGCTGGGGAGACCCAGTACTTC. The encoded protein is CASSPGLAGETQYF.